The clone carrying this TCR beta chain appeared many times. Its specificity is unknown. Libraries of bulk TCR were made by previously described methods (with listed TCR primers). A single record per CDR3 protein comes from TCRdb applying MiXCR to the PCR reads. The sample comprises more than 300,000 distinct CDR3 sequences, around 21% of which are singletons, and 0.81% rests with the top ten. This entry comes from a study of molecular identifiers for immune sequencing clone quantification. Study observations and caveats: Effector cells kept over 98% of their molecules in clones above 20 RNA copies, while naive cells kept under 1% there. Spiked-in Jurkat TCR RNA corresponding to one cell was reported as detectable against roughly 1 million naive cells.

Germline-derived CDR1 and CDR2 are SGDLS and YYNGEE. This CDR3 has 15 amino acids. V dropped 0 bases and J dropped 3 bases, with 9 bases sitting between them. The V call is TRBV9, the J call TRBJ1-4; tentatively, D is TRBD1 (5 bases). This TCR came from a human donor in good health. Some libraries in this study had Jurkat cell RNA spiked in. The sequenced material came from naive CD8+ T cells from blood, with Jurkat cell RNA spiked in. Documented subset: FACS-sorted CD8+CD4-CCR7+CD45RA+ naive T cells. The CDR3 region is CASSVAGSPNEKLFF. CDR3 sequence (DNA): TGTGCCAGCAGCGTAGCAGGGTCTCCTAATGAAAAACTGTTTTTT.